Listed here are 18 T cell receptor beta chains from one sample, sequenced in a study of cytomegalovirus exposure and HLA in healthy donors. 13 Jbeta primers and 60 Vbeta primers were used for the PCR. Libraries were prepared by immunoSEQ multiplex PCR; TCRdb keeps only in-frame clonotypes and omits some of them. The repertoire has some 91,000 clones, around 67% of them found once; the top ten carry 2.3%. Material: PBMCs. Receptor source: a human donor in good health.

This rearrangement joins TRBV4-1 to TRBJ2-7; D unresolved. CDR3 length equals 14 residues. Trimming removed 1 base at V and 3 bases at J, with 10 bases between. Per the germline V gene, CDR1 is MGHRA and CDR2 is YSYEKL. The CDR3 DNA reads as TGCGCCAGCAGCCAAGCTCAGGCCAACTACGAGCAGTACTTC. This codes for CASSQAQANYEQYF.

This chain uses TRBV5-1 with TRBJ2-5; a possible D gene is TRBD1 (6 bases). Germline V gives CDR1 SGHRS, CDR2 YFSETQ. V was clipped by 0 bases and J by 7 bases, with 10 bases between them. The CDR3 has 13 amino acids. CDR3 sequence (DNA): TGCGCCAGCAGCTTGGAGGGACATGGGACCCAGTACTTC. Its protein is CASSLEGHGTQYF.

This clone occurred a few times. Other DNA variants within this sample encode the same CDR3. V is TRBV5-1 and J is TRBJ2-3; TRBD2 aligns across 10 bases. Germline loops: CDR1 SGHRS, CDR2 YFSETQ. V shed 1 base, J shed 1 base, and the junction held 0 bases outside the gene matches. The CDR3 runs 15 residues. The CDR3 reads CASSLTSGGTDTQYF. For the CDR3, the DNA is TGCGCCAGCAGCTTGACTAGCGGGGGCACAGATACGCAGTATTTT. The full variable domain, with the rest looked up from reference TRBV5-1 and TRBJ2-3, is KAGVTQTPRYLIKTRGQQVTLSCSPISGHRSVSWYQQTPGQGLQFLFEYFSETQRNKGNFPGRFSGRQFSNSRSEMNVSTLELGDSALYLCASSLTSGGTDTQYFGPGTRLTVL.

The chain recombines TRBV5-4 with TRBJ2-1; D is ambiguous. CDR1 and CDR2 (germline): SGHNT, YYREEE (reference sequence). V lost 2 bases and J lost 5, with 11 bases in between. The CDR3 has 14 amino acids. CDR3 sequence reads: CASSLRASNNEQFF. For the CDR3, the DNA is TGTGCCAGCAGCTTAAGAGCGTCGAACAATGAGCAGTTCTTC.

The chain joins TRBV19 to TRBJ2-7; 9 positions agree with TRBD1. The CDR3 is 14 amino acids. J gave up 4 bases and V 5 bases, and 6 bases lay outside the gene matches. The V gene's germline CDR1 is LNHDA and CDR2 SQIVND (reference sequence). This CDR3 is CASSGPQGAYEQYF. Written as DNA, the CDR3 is TGTGCCAGTAGTGGACCACAGGGGGCGTACGAGCAGTACTTC.

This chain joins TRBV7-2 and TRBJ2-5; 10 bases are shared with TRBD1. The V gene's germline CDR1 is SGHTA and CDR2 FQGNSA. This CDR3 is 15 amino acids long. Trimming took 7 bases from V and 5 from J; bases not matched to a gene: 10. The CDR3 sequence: CASNDRGRSRETQYF. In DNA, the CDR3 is TGTGCCAGCAACGACAGGGGGCGATCTAGGGAGACCCAGTACTTC.

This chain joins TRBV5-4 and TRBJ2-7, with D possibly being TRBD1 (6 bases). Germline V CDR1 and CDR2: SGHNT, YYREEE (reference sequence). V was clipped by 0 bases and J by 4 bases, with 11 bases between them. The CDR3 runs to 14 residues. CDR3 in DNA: TGTGCCAGCAGCTTGGCACAGGGCGTTTACGAGCAGTACTTC. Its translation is CASSLAQGVYEQYF.

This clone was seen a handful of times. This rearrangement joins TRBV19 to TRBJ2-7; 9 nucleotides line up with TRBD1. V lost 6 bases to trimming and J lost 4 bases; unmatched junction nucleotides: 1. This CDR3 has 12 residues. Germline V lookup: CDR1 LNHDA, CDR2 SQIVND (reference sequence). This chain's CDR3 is CASRDRGYEQYF. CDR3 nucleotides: TGTGCCAGTAGGGACAGGGGATACGAGCAGTACTTC.

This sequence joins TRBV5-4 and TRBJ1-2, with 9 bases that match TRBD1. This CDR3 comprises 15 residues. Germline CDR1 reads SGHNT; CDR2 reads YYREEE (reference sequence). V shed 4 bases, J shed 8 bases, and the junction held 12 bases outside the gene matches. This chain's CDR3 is CASSGGQGRGSGYTF. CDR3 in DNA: TGTGCCAGCAGCGGAGGACAGGGGAGAGGGAGCGGCTACACCTTC.

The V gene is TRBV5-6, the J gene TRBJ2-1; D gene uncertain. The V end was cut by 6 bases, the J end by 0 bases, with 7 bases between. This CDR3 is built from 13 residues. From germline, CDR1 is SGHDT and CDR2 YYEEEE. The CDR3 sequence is CASTYSSYNEQFF. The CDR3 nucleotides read TGTGCCAGCACTTACAGCTCCTACAATGAGCAGTTCTTC.

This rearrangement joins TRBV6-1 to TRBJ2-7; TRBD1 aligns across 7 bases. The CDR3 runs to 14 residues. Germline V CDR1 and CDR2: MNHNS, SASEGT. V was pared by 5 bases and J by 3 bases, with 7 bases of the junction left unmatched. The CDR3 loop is CASSPRGGYYEQYF. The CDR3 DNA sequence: TGTGCCAGCAGTCCACGAGGGGGCTACTACGAGCAGTACTTC.

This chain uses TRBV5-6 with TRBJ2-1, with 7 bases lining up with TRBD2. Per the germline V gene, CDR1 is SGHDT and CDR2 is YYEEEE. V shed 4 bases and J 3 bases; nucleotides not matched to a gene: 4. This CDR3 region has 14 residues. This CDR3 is CASSTSDYYNEQFF. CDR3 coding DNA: TGTGCCAGCAGCACTAGCGATTACTACAATGAGCAGTTCTTC. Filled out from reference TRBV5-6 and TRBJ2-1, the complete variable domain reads DAGVTQSPTHLIKTRGQQVTLRCSPKSGHDTVSWYQQALGQGPQFIFQYYEEEERQRGNFPDRFSGHQFPNYSSELNVNALLLGDSALYLCASSTSDYYNEQFFGPGTRLTVL.

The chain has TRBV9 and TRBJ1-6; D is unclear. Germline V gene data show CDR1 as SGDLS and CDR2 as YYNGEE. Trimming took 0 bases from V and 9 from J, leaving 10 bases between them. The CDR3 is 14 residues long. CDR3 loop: CASSVAAVISPLHF. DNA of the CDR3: TGTGCCAGCAGCGTAGCGGCGGTGATTTCACCCCTCCACTTT.

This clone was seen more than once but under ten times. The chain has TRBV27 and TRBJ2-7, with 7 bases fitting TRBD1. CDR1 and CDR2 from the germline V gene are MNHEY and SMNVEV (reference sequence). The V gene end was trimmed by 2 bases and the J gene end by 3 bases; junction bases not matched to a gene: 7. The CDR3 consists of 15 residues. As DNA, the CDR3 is TGTGCCAGCAGTTTAAGCACAGGGGTCAACTACGAGCAGTACTTC. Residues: CASSLSTGVNYEQYF.

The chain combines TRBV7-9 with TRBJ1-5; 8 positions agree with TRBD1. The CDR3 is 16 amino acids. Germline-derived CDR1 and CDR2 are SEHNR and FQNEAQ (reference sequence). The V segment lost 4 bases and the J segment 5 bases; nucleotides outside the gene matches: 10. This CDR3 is CASSSNRDRWDQPQHF. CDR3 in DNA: TGTGCCAGCAGCTCTAACCGGGACAGGTGGGATCAGCCCCAGCATTTT.

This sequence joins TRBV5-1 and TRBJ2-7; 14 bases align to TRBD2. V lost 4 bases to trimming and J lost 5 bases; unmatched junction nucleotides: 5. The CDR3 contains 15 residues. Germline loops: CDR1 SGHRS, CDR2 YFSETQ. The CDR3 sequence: CASSPTSGGGHEQYF. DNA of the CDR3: TGCGCCAGCAGCCCGACTAGCGGGGGGGGGCACGAGCAGTACTTC.

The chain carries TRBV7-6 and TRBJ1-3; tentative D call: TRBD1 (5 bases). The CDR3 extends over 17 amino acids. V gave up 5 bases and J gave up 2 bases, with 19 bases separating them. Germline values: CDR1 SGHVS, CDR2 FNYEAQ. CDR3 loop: CASSPRQRSPPGNTIYF. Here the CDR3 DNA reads TGTGCCAGCAGCCCAAGACAGCGTTCACCCCCTGGAAACACCATATATTTT. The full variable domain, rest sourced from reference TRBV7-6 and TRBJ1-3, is GAGVSQSPRYKVTKRGQDVALRCDPISGHVSLYWYRQALGQGPEFLTYFNYEAQQDKSGLPNDRFSAERPEGSISTLTIQRTEQRDSAMYRCASSPRQRSPPGNTIYFGEGSWLTVV.

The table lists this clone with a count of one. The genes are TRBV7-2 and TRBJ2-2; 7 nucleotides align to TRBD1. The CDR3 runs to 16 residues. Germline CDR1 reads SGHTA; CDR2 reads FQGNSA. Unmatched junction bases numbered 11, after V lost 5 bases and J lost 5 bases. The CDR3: CASSPHRGGATGELFF. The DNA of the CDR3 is TGTGCCAGCAGCCCACACAGAGGGGGCGCGACCGGGGAGCTGTTTTTT.